This T cell receptor beta chain derives from a study of blood T cell repertoires in COVID-19. Study background: Samples came from the United States, Italy and Spain, spanning acute and convalescent COVID-19. PBMCs, B-cell-depleted T cells, or T cells provided the cDNA or gDNA that made up the material.

In the authors' workflow: By means of reference gene primer amplification, nucleated cell counts were estimated. Sequencing used immunoSEQ multiplex PCR; TCRdb keeps in-frame clones, though not all of them. V, J and clone size are taken as reported in that table, and D and trimming were inferred from the DNA itself. The sample has 25,000 to 35,000 clones; roughly 89% are singletons. Germline V gene data show CDR1 as SGHNT and CDR2 as YENEEA. The CDR3 sequence is 15 residues long. Trimming cost V 2 bases and J 7 bases, with 17 bases left between them. This receptor was taken from a man older than 75 with acute or convalescent COVID-19. The sample taken for sequencing was peripheral blood. The chain links TRBV11-3 to TRBJ1-1; D unclear. The CDR3 is CASSLSPDIGSEAFF. CDR3 DNA: TGTGCCAGCAGCTTATCCCCCGACATCGGGAGTGAAGCTTTCTTT.